Listed below are T cell receptor beta chains from one sample, sequenced in a study of OX40 agonist ivuxolimab in advanced cancers. Assay: immunoSEQ multiplex PCR; the TCRdb copy retains only in-frame clones and omits some. The data show tens of thousands of clones, with around 94% seen just once and more than 15% held by the top ten. This specimen was CD4+ or CD8+ T cells sorted from blood, taken in a trial of the OX40 agonist ivuxolimab. These receptors originate from an adult with an advanced solid tumor such as melanoma, head and neck, liver or kidney cancer. CDR3s leave out the opening cysteine and the closing phenylalanine or tryptophan. Each record gives: CDR3 length, V gene, J gene, CDR3 protein.

length: 14
V: TRBV15
J: TRBJ1-6
CDR3: ATSRDRSSYNSPLH

length: 12
V: TRBV19
J: TRBJ2-7
CDR3: ASSPGTSSGEQY

length: 12
V: TRBV15
J: TRBJ2-7
CDR3: ATSRGQGGYEQY

length: 9
V: TRBV5-1
J: TRBJ2-7
CDR3: ASSSAGEQY

length: 9
V: TRBV30
J: TRBJ2-7
CDR3: AWILMAEQY

length: 13
V: TRBV5-1
J: TRBJ2-1
CDR3: ASSLTLAASDEQF

length: 14
V: TRBV4-1
J: TRBJ1-6
CDR3: ASSQAGSSYNSPLH

length: 13
V: TRBV9
J: TRBJ2-1
CDR3: ASSVAAGGVNEQF

length: 15
V: TRBV4-2
J: TRBJ2-3
CDR3: ASSQTYLRERLDTQY

length: 13
V: TRBV11-2
J: TRBJ1-2
CDR3: ASSLGTGRNYGYT